This T cell receptor (beta chain) came from a study of human T cells and chemical hapten exposure. Study overall: Patch tests applied 0.01% DPC to the upper back, read at 6 days.

Time point here: patch test 1, 2 weeks after DPC sensitization. This sample's treatment: therapeutic diphenylcyclopropenone sensitization with weekly scalp DPC. Study results and caveats: Against controls, expanded TCRs gave rise to significantly more large CDR3 similarity clusters.

Source study methods: A per-sample median of roughly 96,000 TCRs was observed, with a range of about 20,000 to 700,000. One entry per CDR3 protein, called by TCRdb with MiXCR from the RACE reads. The V and J calls shown here were made by TCRdb, not taken from the authors' results. The repertoire holds just under 350,000 distinct CDR3 sequences, roughly 6.9% seen once, with more than 7% in the top ten. The CDR3 has 15 amino acids. Germline CDR1 reads MNHNS; CDR2 reads SASEGT. V was clipped by 2 bases and J by 0 bases, with 10 bases between them. With respect to this clonotype: Its specificity is not known.

The chain links TRBV6-1 to TRBJ1-1; D is uncertain. Sequences were derived from whole blood, sampled in connection with sensitization to the hapten diphenylcyclopropenone (DPC). The sequence was collected from a woman younger than 30 with alopecia areata. Some clones in this sample may be carry-over from other donors' samples. The CDR3, as DNA: TGTGCCAGCAGTGAATGGCGAGGGATGAACACTGAAGCTTTCTTT. Protein sequence: CASSEWRGMNTEAFF.